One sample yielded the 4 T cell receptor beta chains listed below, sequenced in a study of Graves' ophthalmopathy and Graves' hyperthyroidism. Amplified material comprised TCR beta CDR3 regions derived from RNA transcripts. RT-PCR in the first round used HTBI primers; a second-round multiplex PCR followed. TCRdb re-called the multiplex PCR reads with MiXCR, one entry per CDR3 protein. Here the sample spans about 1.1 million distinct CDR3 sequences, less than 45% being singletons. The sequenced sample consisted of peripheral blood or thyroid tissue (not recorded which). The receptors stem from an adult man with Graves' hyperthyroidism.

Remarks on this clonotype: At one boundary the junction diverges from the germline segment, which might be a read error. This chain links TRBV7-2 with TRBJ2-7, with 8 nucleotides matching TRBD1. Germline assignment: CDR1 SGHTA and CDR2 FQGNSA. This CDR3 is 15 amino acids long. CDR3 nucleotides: TGTGCCGGCAGCTTAGGGAGGACAGGGAATTACGAGCAGTACTTC. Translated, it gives CAGSLGRTGNYEQYF.

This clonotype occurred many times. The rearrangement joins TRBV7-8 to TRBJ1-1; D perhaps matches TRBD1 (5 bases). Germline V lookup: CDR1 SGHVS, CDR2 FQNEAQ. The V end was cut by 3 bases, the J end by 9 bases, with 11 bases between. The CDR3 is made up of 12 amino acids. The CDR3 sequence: CASSLNSGQAFF. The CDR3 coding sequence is TGTGCCAGCAGCTTGAACTCAGGGCAAGCTTTCTTT.

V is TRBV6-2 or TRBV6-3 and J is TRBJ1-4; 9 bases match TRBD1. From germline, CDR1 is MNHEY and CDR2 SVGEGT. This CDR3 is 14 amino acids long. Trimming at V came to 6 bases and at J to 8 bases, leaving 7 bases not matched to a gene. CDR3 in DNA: TGTGCCAGCAGGCCGGGACAGGGATGGGAAAAACTGTTTTTT. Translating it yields CASRPGQGWEKLFF.

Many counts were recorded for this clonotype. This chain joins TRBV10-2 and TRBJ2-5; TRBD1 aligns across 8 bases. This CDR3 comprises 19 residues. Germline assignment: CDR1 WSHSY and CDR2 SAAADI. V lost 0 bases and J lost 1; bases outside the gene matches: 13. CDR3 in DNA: TGCGCCAGCAGTGAGTCGGCCCTGGACAGGGAGAGGCGCCAAGAGACCCAGTACTTC. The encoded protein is CASSESALDRERRQETQYF.